The TCR beta chain under discussion was sequenced for a study of T cells in women clearing cervical HPV infection. Study information: Case blood was drawn a median approximately 150 days after lesion detection.

The table came from immunoSEQ multiplex PCR; TCRdb's copy has only in-frame clones and leaves some out. The clone table shows some 23,000 clones, with the ten largest holding about 9%. A remark on this clone: Its antigen is undetermined. The read ends 3 residues shy of where the CDR3 ends; the end is completed using the germline J gene.

V was clipped by 4 bases and J by 4 bases; unmatched bases: 3. Germline CDR1 SGHRS, CDR2 YFSETQ. The CDR3 totals 14 residues. Whole-study findings and limits: Richness plus V gene abundances separated cases from controls with AUC less than 0.9.

The sequence derives from a woman between 18 and 75 years old with a cervical HPV16 infection that either progressed to CIN3+ or cleared (not recorded which). The sample taken for sequencing was blood buffy coat. The chain has TRBV5-1 and TRBJ1-4, with 8 bases that match TRBD1. Incomplete CDR3 DNA: TGCGCCAGCAGCCCCGGACAGGGTAATGAAAAA. It codes for CASSPGQGNEK. The whole CDR3 region reads CASSPGQGNEKLFF.